These T cell receptor beta chains were read from a single sample in a study of PD-1 blockade in classical Hodgkin lymphoma. Clones were sequenced by immunoSEQ multiplex PCR, and TCRdb holds only the in-frame ones, with some missing. The sample has under 20,000 clones, 75% seen once. The sequencing used CD4+ T cells from blood, collected before the fourth cycle of nivolumab. These receptors were collected from a human donor with classical Hodgkin lymphoma. Each CDR3 is given with its conserved first and last residue. A D gene is named only where the DNA matches it firmly. For some rows the clone size is stated as once, few or many, or as a class when expanded; others skip it.

j_gene	d_gene	abundance	v_gene	CDR3nt	CDR3aa
TRBJ2-1	-	few	TRBV5-4	TGTGCCAGCAGCTTAAAGCGAACCGCGACCAGTGGGGGTGAGCAGTTCTTC	CASSLKRTATSGGEQFF
TRBJ2-3	-	-	TRBV11-2	TGTGCCAGCAGCGCCGTTAGACGAGCCACAGATACGCAGTATTTT	CASSAVRRATDTQYF
TRBJ1-1	-	-	TRBV2	TGTGCCAGCAGTGAAACTCAGGGGACCTTGATGAACACTGAAGCTTTCTTT	CASSETQGTLMNTEAFF
TRBJ1-1	-	-	TRBV6-1	TGTGCCAGCAGTGAAGATACAGGGAACACTGAAGCTTTCTTT	CASSEDTGNTEAFF
TRBJ1-4	-	-	TRBV27	TGTGCCAGCAGTTTATCGATCAGGCCGGAGGAAAAACTGTTTTTT	CASSLSIRPEEKLFF
TRBJ2-5	-	few	TRBV7-6	TGTGCCAGCAGCTTAGGAGACGAGGGGACCCAGTACTTC	CASSLGDEGTQYF
TRBJ1-6	-	medium-sized	TRBV7-8	TGTGCCAGCAGCCCCCGCGGGGGGGATATAGCGTCACCCCTCCACTTT	CASSPRGGDIASPLHF
TRBJ2-3	TRBD2	-	TRBV11-2	TGTGCCAGCAGAATGACTAGCGGGGGTGTGGATACGCAGTATTTT	CASRMTSGGVDTQYF
TRBJ1-2	TRBD1	few	TRBV29-1	TGCAGCGTCGCCGCATTAGGACAGGAGAACTATGGCTACACCTTC	CSVAALGQENYGYTF
TRBJ1-2	TRBD1	-	TRBV9	TGTGCCAGCACCGGGACAGACTCGCTTTATGGCTACACCTTC	CASTGTDSLYGYTF
TRBJ1-2	-	-	TRBV5-4	TGTGCCAGCAGCTTTGGGGGGCGCGATCGTCGCGGCTACACCTTC	CASSFGGRDRRGYTF
TRBJ2-1	TRBD2	-	TRBV7-9	TGTGCCAGCAGCTCAGGGACTAGCGGGCTCATCTACAATGAGCAGTTCTTC	CASSSGTSGLIYNEQFF
TRBJ1-4	TRBD1	-	TRBV19	TGTGCCAGTAGTACCATTACAGGGGAGAGCGAAAAACTGTTTTTT	CASSTITGESEKLFF
TRBJ2-3	TRBD1	-	TRBV19	TGTGCCAGTAGTAAGGGGCCGGGACAGAGATTGAGCACAGATACGCAGTATTTT	CASSKGPGQRLSTDTQYF
TRBJ2-1	-	-	TRBV9	TGTGCCAGCAGCGTAGCCTCTCTAAGTCATGTGGGAAACTACAATGAGCAGTTCTTC	CASSVASLSHVGNYNEQFF
TRBJ1-2	-	once	TRBV6-5	TGTGCCTGCAAGGTTCCGGGGGACATCAGCTATGGCTACACCTTC	CACKVPGDISYGYTF
TRBJ2-1	TRBD2	-	TRBV6-1	TGTGCCAGCACCCGGGAGGGCACCTACAATGAGCAGTTCTTC	CASTREGTYNEQFF
TRBJ1-5	-	-	TRBV19	TGTGCCAGTAGTATAGAACAGGCTGGTCAGCCCCAGCATTTT	CASSIEQAGQPQHF
TRBJ2-6	-	-	TRBV4-2	TGTGCCAGCAGCCAAGCCGTTGGCCCCGCTGGGGCCAACGTCCTGACTTTC	CASSQAVGPAGANVLTF
TRBJ2-7	TRBD2	-	TRBV6-5	TGTGCCAGCAAAAAAAATTCGGGGGGTCGAGAGCAGTACTTC	CASKKNSGGREQYF
TRBJ1-6	-	few	TRBV2	TGTGCCAGCACTCAAAGGGACGGGGTACCCCTCCACTTT	CASTQRDGVPLHF
TRBJ1-2	-	-	TRBV7-2	TGTGCCAGCAGCTCAGGAGGTTTGGTCAGGAACGCAGCGAACTATGGCTACACCTTC	CASSSGGLVRNAANYGYTF
TRBJ2-2	TRBD2	-	TRBV4-3	TGCGCCAGCAGCCGCTCCGGGGGGGTTGTAACCGGGGAGCTGTTTTTT	CASSRSGGVVTGELFF
TRBJ2-2	-	-	TRBV11-2	TGTGCCAGCAGCCTAGGACTCCACGCTACCGGGGAGCTGTTTTTT	CASSLGLHATGELFF
TRBJ2-1	TRBD1	-	TRBV19	TGTGCCAGTAGTATAGATCGCCGCGGGACAGGGGGTTCGGACAATGAGCAGTTCTTC	CASSIDRRGTGGSDNEQFF
TRBJ2-5	-	-	TRBV25-1	TGTGCCAGCAGTGCGACGACAGGAAGCGAGCAAGAGACCCAGTACTTC	CASSATTGSEQETQYF
TRBJ1-1	TRBD1	-	TRBV7-9	TGTGCCAGCAGGTCGACAGGGCGTACGGTAGGACCTGAAGCTTTCTTT	CASRSTGRTVGPEAFF
TRBJ1-4	-	-	TRBV5-1	TGCGCCAGCACCACAGGGTCCGCTAATGAAAAACTGTTTTTT	CASTTGSANEKLFF
TRBJ1-5	TRBD1	-	TRBV28	TGTGCCAGCAGTTCAGTAAGGACAGGGGGTAGCAATCAGCCCCAGCATTTT	CASSSVRTGGSNQPQHF
TRBJ2-3	TRBD1	-	TRBV9	TGTGCCAGCAGCGTAGACAGGGGCAGCACAGATACGCAGTATTTT	CASSVDRGSTDTQYF
TRBJ2-2	TRBD2	-	TRBV5-1	TGCGCCAGCAGCACGGGACTAGCGGGAGGGCCAGTGGTTACCGGGGAGCTGTTTTTT	CASSTGLAGGPVVTGELFF
TRBJ2-1	-	few	TRBV19	TGTGCCAGTAGTATCACGAGAGCGAATGAGCAGTTCTTC	CASSITRANEQFF
TRBJ1-1	-	few	TRBV5-1	TGCGCCAGCAGCGAGACGGGGAACACTGAAGCTTTCTTT	CASSETGNTEAFF
TRBJ2-1	-	-	TRBV2	TGTGCCAGCAGTGTTAGTGGCAATGAGCAGTTCTTC	CASSVSGNEQFF
TRBJ2-2	-	-	TRBV7-2	TGTGCCAGCAGCTCCCAGAGTATGGGGCGCACCGGGGAGCTGTTTTTT	CASSSQSMGRTGELFF
TRBJ1-2	-	few	TRBV2	TGTGCCAGCACTCAGGGCATGGTCTATGGCTACACCTTC	CASTQGMVYGYTF
TRBJ1-1	-	-	TRBV6-5	TGTGCCAGCAGGACAACAGGGCTGAGTGAAGCTTTCTTT	CASRTTGLSEAFF
TRBJ1-1	TRBD1	-	TRBV5-1	TGCGCCAGCAGCTCGGGACAGCCGAACACTGAAGCTTTCTTT	CASSSGQPNTEAFF
TRBJ2-3	TRBD2	once	TRBV28	TGTGCCAGCAGTTTATGGGATTTAGCGGGGGGGCCAGTCGGAAGGAATACGCAGTATTTT	CASSLWDLAGGPVGRNTQYF
TRBJ2-5	TRBD1	-	TRBV4-3	TGCGCCAGCAGCCAAAGCCGGGACAGCCAAGAGACCCAGTACTTC	CASSQSRDSQETQYF